This TCR beta chain was retrieved from a study of T-cell memory formation after mild COVID-19. General study findings and limits: Some SARS-CoV-2-responding clones were already detected in memory before infection. Proof of SARS-CoV-2 specificity was absent for the second-wave clones that crested on day 37. Those CD4+ clones that contracted were mainly in CM and EM (CD8+ ones in EMRA).

As concerns this clonotype: Its matching antigen is unknown.

Germline CDR1 and CDR2: MNHEY and SMNVEV (reference sequence). This CDR3 has 17 amino acids. The V and J ends lost 6 bases and 1 base respectively, with 21 bases between them. TCRdb passed the 5' RACE reads through MiXCR, listing each CDR3 protein once. The data show roughly 240,000 distinct CDR3 sequences, about 16% seen once. This chain links TRBV27 with TRBJ1-2, with D possibly being TRBD1 (5 bases). This sequence was found in a man aged 18 to 30 who had mild COVID-19 (a few samples of this study predate the infection). Cell type and time point are not known. Sequencing input: PBMCs or a T cell subset sorted from them (not recorded which). The CDR3 DNA sequence: TGTGCCAGCAGCGCCTCGTACCGGGACCTCATTAACTATGGCTACACCTTC. Its translation is CASSASYRDLINYGYTF.